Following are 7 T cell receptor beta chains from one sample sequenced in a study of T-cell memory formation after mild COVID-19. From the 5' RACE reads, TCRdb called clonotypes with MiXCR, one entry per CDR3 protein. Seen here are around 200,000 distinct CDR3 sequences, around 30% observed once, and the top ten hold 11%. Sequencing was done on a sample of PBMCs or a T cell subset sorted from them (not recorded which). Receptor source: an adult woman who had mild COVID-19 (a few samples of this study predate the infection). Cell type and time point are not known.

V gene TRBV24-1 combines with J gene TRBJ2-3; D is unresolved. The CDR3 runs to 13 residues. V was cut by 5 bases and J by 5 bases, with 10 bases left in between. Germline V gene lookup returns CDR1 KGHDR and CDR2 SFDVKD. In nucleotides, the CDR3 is TGTGCCACCAGTGGCGTATTTGAAGATACGCAGTATTTT. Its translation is CATSGVFEDTQYF.

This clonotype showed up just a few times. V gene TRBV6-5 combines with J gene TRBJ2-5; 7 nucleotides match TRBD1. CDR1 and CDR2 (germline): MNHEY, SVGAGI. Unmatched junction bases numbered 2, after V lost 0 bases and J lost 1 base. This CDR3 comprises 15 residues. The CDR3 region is CASSYSNRGQETQYF. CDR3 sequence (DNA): TGTGCCAGCAGTTACTCGAACAGGGGCCAAGAGACCCAGTACTTC.

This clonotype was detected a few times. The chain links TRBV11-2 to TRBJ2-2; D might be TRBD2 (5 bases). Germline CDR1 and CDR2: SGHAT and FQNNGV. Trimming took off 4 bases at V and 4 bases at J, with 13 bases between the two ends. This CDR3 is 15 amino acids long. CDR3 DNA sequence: TGTGCCAGCAGCTGGGGAAGCGAGGGCACCGGGGAGCTGTTTTTT. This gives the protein CASSWGSEGTGELFF.

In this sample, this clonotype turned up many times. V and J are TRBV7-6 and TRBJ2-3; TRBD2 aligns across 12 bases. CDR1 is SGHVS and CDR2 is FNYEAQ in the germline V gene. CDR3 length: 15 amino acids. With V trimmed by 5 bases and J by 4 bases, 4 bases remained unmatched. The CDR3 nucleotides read TGTGCCAGCAGCCCCCTAGCGGGGGGGGCAGATACGCAGTATTTT. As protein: CASSPLAGGADTQYF.

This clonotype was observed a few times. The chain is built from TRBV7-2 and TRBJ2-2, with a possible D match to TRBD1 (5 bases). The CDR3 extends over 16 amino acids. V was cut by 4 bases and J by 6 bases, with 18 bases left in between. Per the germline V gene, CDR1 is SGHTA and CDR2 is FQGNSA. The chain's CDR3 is CASSSQVASSSGELFF. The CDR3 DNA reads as TGTGCCAGCAGCTCACAGGTAGCAAGTTCGTCCGGGGAGCTGTTTTTT.

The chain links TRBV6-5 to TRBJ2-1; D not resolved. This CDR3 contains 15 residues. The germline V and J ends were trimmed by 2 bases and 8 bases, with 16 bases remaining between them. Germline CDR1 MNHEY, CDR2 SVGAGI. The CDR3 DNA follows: TGTGCCAGCAGTTACCGGTCGTTACCAAGCGATGAGCAGTTCTTC. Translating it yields CASSYRSLPSDEQFF.

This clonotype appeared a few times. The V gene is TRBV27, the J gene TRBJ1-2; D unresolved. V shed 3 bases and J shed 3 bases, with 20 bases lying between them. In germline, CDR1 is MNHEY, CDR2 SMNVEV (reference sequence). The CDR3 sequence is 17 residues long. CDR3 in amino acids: CASSFRPDTVRHYGYTF. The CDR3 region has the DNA TGTGCCAGCAGTTTTCGGCCCGATACCGTTAGACACTATGGCTACACCTTC.